This T cell receptor beta chain is from a study of T cells in Graves' hyperthyroidism and ophthalmopathy. Study overall: Sampling of peripheral blood happened at initial diagnosis, prior to any treatment.

In its sample, this clonotype was seen many times. Using RNA transcripts as the source, TCR beta CDR3 regions were amplified. First-round RT-PCR targeting the TCR CDR3 was performed with the HTBI primer set. TCRdb re-called the multiplex PCR reads through MiXCR, storing one row per CDR3 protein. The sample lists approximately 610,000 distinct CDR3 sequences; over 12% were seen once. Clinical Activity Scores of at least 3, NOSPECS grades of at least 4 and durations under 3 months characterized ophthalmopathy patients. Exclusion followed for patients with uncontrolled infection, other autoimmune disease, pregnancy or lactation. On the basis of clinical symptoms, serum thyroxine and TRAb, thyroid ultrasound and orbital computed tomography, diagnoses were made. This CDR3 has 14 residues. V was pared by 4 bases and J by 8 bases, with 15 bases between. Germline V gene data show CDR1 as SGHNT and CDR2 as YENEEA.

This TCR was recovered from a woman in her thirties or forties with Graves' ophthalmopathy. J is TRBJ1-3 and V is TRBV11-3; D is possibly TRBD1 (5 bases). Sequenced sample: blood. The DNA of the CDR3 is TGTGCCAGCAGCTCCCACGGGGCGACGGACACCATATATTTT. Encoded protein: CASSSHGATDTIYF.